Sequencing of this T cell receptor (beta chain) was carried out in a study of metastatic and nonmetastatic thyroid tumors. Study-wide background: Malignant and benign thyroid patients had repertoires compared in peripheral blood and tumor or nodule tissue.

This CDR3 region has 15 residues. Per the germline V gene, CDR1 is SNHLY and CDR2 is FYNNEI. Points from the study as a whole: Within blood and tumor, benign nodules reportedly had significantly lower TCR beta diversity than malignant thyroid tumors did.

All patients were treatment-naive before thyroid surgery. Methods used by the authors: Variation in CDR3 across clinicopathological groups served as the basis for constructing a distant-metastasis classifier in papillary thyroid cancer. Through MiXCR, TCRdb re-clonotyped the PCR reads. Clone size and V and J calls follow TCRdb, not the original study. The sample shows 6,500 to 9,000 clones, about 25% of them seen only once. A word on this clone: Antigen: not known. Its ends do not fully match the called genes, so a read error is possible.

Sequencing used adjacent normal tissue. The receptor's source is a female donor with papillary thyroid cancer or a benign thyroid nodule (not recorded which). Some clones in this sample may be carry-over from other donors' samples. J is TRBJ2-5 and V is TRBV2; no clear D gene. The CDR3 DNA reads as TGTGCCAGCAGAGAAGCCGTGGCGGTACCAGAGACCCAGAACTTC. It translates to CASREAVAVPETQNF.